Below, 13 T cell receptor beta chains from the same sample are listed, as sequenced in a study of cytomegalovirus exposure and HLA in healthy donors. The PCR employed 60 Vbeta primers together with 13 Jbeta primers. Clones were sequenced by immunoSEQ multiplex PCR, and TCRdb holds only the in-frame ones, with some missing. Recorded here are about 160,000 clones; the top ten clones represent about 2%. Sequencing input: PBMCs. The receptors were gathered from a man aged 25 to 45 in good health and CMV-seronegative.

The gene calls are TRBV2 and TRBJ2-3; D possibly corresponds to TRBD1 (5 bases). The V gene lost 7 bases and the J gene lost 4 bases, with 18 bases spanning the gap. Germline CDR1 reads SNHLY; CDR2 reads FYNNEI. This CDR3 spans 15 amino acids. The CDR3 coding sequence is TGTGCCAGCAAGTCTTTCCTGGAAGGGGCAGATACGCAGTATTTT. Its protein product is CASKSFLEGADTQYF.

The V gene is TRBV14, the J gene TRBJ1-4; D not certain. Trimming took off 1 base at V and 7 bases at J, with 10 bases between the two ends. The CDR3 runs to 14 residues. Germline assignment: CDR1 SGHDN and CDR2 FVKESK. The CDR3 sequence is CASSQVAGGEKLFF. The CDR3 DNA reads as TGTGCCAGCAGCCAAGTGGCAGGAGGTGAAAAACTGTTTTTT.

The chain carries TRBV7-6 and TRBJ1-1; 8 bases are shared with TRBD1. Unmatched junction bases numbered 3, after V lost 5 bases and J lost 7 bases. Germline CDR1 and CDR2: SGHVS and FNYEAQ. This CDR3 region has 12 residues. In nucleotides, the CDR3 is TGTGCCAGCAGCCCTGGACAGGGTGAAGCTTTCTTT. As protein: CASSPGQGEAFF.

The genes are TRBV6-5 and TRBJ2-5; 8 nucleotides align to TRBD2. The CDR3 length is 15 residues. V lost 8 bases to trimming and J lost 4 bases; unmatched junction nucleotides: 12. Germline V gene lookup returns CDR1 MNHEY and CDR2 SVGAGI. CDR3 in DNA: TGTGCCAGCGGGGCGGGAGGCTCCCATCTAGAGACCCAGTACTTC. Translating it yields CASGAGGSHLETQYF.

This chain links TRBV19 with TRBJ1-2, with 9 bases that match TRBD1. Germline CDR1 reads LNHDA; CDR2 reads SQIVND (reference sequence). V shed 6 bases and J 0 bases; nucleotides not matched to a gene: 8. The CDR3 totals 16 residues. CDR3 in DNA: TGTGCCAGTAGCTCCGGGACAGGGTTGGCTAACTATGGCTACACCTTC. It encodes CASSSGTGLANYGYTF.

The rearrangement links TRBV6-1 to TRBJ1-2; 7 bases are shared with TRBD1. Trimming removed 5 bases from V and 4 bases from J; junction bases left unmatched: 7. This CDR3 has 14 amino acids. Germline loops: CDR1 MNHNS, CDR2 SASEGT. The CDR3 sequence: CASSPHGTVYGYTF. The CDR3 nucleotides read TGTGCCAGCAGTCCGCACGGGACAGTCTATGGCTACACCTTC.

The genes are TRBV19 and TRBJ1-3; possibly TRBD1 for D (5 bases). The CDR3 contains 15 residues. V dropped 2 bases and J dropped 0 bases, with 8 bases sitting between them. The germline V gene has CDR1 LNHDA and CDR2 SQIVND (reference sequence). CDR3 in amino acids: CASSIRDYSGNTIYF. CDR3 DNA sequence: TGTGCCAGTAGTATAAGGGACTACTCTGGAAACACCATATATTTT.

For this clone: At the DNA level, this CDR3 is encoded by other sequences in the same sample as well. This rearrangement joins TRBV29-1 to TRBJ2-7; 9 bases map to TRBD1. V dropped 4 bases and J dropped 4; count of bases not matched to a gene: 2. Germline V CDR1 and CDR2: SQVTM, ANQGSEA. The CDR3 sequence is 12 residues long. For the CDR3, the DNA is TGCAGCGTTGGAGACAGGGGGTACGAGCAGTACTTC. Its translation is CSVGDRGYEQYF.

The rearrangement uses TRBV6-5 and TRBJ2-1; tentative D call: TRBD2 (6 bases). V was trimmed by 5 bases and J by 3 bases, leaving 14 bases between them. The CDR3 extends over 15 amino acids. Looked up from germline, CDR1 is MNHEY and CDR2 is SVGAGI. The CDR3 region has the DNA TGTGCCAGCAGTCGTAGCGGATCCGTCTACAATGAGCAGTTCTTC. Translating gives CASSRSGSVYNEQFF.

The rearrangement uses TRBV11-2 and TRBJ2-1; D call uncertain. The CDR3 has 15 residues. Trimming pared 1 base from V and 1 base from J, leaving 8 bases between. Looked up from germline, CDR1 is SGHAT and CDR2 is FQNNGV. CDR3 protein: CASSLVFQSYNEQFF. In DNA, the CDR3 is TGTGCCAGCAGCTTAGTCTTCCAGTCCTACAATGAGCAGTTCTTC. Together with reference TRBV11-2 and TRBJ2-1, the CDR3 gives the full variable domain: EAGVAQSPRYKIIEKRQSVAFWCNPISGHATLYWYQQILGQGPKLLIQFQNNGVVDDSQLPKDRFSAERLKGVDSTLKIQPAKLEDSAVYLCASSLVFQSYNEQFFGPGTRLTVL.

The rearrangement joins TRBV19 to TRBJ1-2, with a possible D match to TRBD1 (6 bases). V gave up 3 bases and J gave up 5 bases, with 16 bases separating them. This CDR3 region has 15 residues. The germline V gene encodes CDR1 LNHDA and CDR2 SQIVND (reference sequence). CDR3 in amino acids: CASSIPGAGSYGYTF. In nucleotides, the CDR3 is TGTGCCAGTAGTATCCCAGGGGCCGGGTCTTATGGCTACACCTTC.

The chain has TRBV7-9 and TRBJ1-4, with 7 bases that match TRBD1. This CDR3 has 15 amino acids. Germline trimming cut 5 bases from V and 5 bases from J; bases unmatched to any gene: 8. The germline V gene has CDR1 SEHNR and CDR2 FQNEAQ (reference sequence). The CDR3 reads CASSGGQRGNEKLFF. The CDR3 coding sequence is TGTGCCAGCAGCGGGGGACAGAGGGGGAATGAAAAACTGTTTTTT. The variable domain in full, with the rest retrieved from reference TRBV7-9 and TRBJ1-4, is DTGVSQNPRHKITKRGQNVTFRCDPISEHNRLYWYRQTLGQGPEFLTYFQNEAQLEKSRLLSDRFSAERPKGSFSTLEIQRTEQGDSAMYLCASSGGQRGNEKLFFGSGTQLSVL.

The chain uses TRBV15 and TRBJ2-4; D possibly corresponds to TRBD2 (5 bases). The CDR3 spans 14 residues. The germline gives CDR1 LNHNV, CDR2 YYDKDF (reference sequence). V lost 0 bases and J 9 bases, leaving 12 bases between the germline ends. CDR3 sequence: CATSRDRGLGIQYF. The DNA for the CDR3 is TGTGCCACCAGCAGAGATCGAGGGCTGGGCATTCAGTACTTC.